This T cell receptor beta chain was sequenced during a study of blood T cell repertoires in COVID-19. Study-level information: Nucleic acid was either cDNA or gDNA, and it came from T cells, B-cell-depleted T cells, or PBMCs.

From germline, CDR1 is SGHDN and CDR2 FVKESK. The CDR3 length is 16 residues. V shed 0 bases and J shed 0 bases, with 11 bases lying between them. Method: immunoSEQ multiplex PCR; TCRdb's copy keeps in-frame clones and lacks some. The table has about 300,000 clones, around 84% seen once. The sequence came from a woman in her late teens or twenties who had recovered from COVID-19. The V gene is TRBV14, the J gene TRBJ1-2; no clear D. Sequences were obtained from PBMCs or T cells enriched from blood (not recorded which). CDR3 sequence: CASSQDSGKANYGYTF. The CDR3 bases are TGTGCCAGCAGCCAAGATTCGGGAAAAGCTAACTATGGCTACACCTTC.